This T cell receptor (beta chain) comes out of a study of T cell repertoires in aging, cancer and after chemotherapy. The CDR3 loop spans 17 amino acids. Trimming at V came to 2 bases and at J to 2 bases, leaving 11 bases not matched to a gene. Regarding this clonotype: Its specificity is unknown.

TCR beta rearrangements were amplified from peripheral blood genomic DNA. Multiplex touch-down PCR with TRB-A/B primers amplified rearranged V-D-J TRB sequences. MiXCR, applied by TCRdb to the multiplex PCR reads, yields one record per CDR3 protein. This sample yields around 13,000 distinct CDR3 sequences, of which under 40% are seen a single time; 6.6% belongs to the top ten. Study-level results: Healthy donors lost TCR diversity with age mainly through richness, cancer patients through richness and evenness.

This clonotype was obtained from a human donor in good health. The donor label of this sample is uncertain. The sequenced material came from blood. This rearrangement joins TRBV12-3 or TRBV12-4 to TRBJ1-2; TRBD1 matches 7 bases. This chain's CDR3 is CASSLQAGGTRNYGYTF. The CDR3 DNA reads as TGTGCCAGCAGTTTACAGGCAGGGGGAACCAGGAACTATGGCTACACCTTC.